This TCR beta chain was sequenced for a study of T-cell memory formation after mild COVID-19 (dated by TCRdb to the early 2020s). Background on the whole study: TCR sequence clusters from the two donors were largely donor specific. In two donors, T-cell clones that expanded and contracted after mild COVID-19 were followed by sequencing TCRalpha and TCRbeta repertoires longitudinally. Two young, previously healthy adult volunteers made up the cohort, one male and one female. On the study overall, not on this receptor specifically: Some responding clones were detected in pre-infection memory, suggesting pre-existing cross-reactive memory T cells joined the SARS-CoV-2 response. Only a couple of mild cases were covered by the study, and larger cohorts that include severe cases with pre-infection samples were considered necessary. Whether the second-wave clones peaking on day 37 were SARS-CoV-2 specific was not confirmed. Balanced CD4/CD8 phenotypes were observed for clones contracting from day 15 to 85, whereas a bias towards CD4+ was observed for a second wave of clones expanding from day 15 to 37. Contracting CD4+ clones were found mainly in CM and EM memory subsets, while CD8+ clones were enriched in EMRA.

Sequencing was performed on an Illumina NovaSeq 6000. cDNA libraries for TCRalpha and TCRbeta were prepared by 5'RACE using constant-segment primers, with sample barcodes and unique molecular identifiers added. RNA was extracted from every sample with Trizol reagent. Libraries were amplified in two PCR steps, with a second sample barcode and Illumina TruSeq adapters added in the second step. Sequencing of libraries was performed on an Illumina NovaSeq with 2 x 150 bp paired-end reads. Per the source publication's procedure: Demultiplexing of reads and collapsing into UMI-guided consensus sequences were performed with migec v1.2.7. With mixcr v2.1.11, UMI consensuses were aligned to TRA and TRB V and J templates and assembled into clonotypes. Expanded or contracted clonotypes were those called significant by both edgeR and NoisET, with noise models trained on biological replicates. edgeR calls used a false discovery rate-adjusted p below 0.01 and a log2 fold-change threshold of 1. As an exploratory analysis of dynamics, PCA with hierarchical clustering was applied to max-normalized trajectories of the 1000 most abundant clonotypes. Each responding clone was given a CD4 or CD8 phenotype based on the CD4+ and CD8+ repertoires, which had been sequenced separately. The public reads were reanalyzed by TCRdb: fastp trimming at Q25, MiXCR alignment, in-frame beta chains only. Merged by CDR3 protein, the rows form single entries marked with the most common genes and DNA. The V and J calls, along with clone size, are taken from TCRdb and not from the paper's own processing. The sample table contains hundreds of thousands of distinct CDR3 sequences; only one count was recorded for over 13% of them. The ten largest account for approximately 20% of the sample.

Via the germline V gene, CDR1 is MNHEY and CDR2 SVGAGI. V and J are trimmed by 6 bases and 7 bases, and the gene matches miss 10 bases of the junction. The CDR3 has 16 amino acids, counting the end cysteine and phenylalanine. Only the CDR3 region is kept as DNA, spanning 48 bases read in frame from base 1. Of note for this clonotype: No antigen is known for it. No much larger clone is present one base from it, and per-base qualities are unavailable.

PBMCs were isolated by Ficoll-Paque density gradient centrifugation. This sequence uses TRBV6-5 and TRBJ2-2, and 11 junctional nucleotides match TRBD1. The material sequenced was PBMCs or a T cell subset sorted from them (not recorded which). The sequence was collected from a man aged 18 to 29 who had mild COVID-19 (a few samples of this study predate the infection). The sample titles of this study are shuffled in the database, so cell type and time point are left out; the donor was told from shared clones. The CDR3 region: CASRRTGTGGVGELFF. The nucleotides read TGTGCCAGCAGACGCACCGGGACAGGGGGAGTCGGGGAGCTGTTTTTT.